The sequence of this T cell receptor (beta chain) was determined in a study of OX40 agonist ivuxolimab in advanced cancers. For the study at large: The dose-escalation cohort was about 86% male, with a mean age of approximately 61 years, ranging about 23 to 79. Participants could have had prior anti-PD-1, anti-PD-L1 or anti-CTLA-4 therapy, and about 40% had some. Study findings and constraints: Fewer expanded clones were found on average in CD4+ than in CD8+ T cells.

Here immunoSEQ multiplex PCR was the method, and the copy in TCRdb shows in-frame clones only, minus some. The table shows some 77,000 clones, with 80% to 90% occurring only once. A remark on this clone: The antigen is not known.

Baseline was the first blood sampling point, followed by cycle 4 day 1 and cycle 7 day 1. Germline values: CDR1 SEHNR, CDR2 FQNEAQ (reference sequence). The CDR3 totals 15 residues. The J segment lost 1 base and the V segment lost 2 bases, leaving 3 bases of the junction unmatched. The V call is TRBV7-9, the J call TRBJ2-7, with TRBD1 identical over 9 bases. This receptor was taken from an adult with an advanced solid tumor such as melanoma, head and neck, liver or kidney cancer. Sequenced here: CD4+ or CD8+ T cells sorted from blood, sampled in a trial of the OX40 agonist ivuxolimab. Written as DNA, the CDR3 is TGTGCCAGCAGCTTAACGACAGGGGGGTCCTACGAGCAGTACTTC. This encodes CASSLTTGGSYEQYF.